The clone carrying this T cell receptor beta chain came up once. The antigen is undetermined. The data were produced by immunoSEQ multiplex PCR, yet TCRdb's version contains in-frame clones alone and is incomplete. The top ten clones hold 27% of a sample with 30,000 to 40,000 clones, around three quarters of them seen once. These data belong to a study of vaccination effects on CD4 cells after COVID-19. Germline V gene sequence: CDR1 GTSNPN, CDR2 SVGIG (reference sequence). The CDR3 length is 14 residues. Between the trimmed V and J ends, which lost 3 bases and 5 bases, there was a span of 11 bases. Sequencing was preceded by expansion of antigen-specific CD4+ T cells with viral peptide pools in the ViraFEST assay. Cultured cells yielded isolated CD4+ T cells after about ten days. Recipients of the vaccine had no prior SARS-CoV-2 infection and negative nucleocapsid antibodies. Study outcomes and limitations: Early timepoints after infection were absent, and convalescent patients were few in the study.

The chain links TRBV30 to TRBJ1-6; D is unclear. The sample here was CD4+ T cells from PBMCs cultured with HCoV-OC43 spike peptides, taken before COVID-19 vaccination. Stated subset: HCoV-OC43 spike overlapping peptide pool stimulation. The sequence derives from a human donor who received a COVID-19 vaccine. This CDR3 is CAWSRRGNNSPLHF. Here the CDR3 DNA reads TGTGCCTGGAGCCGCCGGGGAAATAATTCACCCCTCCACTTT.